This T cell receptor (beta chain) is drawn from a study of Tregs in tolerant kidney transplant recipients. Study-level points and caveats: Tregs expanded with activated donor B cells seemed most donor-specific. Findings come from small patient numbers and require larger validation.

Remarks on this clone: The antigen remains unidentified.

The data were produced by immunoSEQ multiplex PCR, yet TCRdb's version contains in-frame clones alone and is incomplete. The repertoire holds tens of thousands of clones, 91% seen once, with around 0.7% in the top ten. CDR3 size: 15 residues. Trimming left V 4 bases short and J 5 bases short, with 17 bases between. Germline V gives CDR1 LNHDA, CDR2 SQIVND (reference sequence). Unstimulated Tregs (CD4+CD25+CD127-) and CD4+CD25- non-Tregs were sorted from PBMCs. The source is a human donor in good health. The chain combines TRBV19 with TRBJ1-1; maybe TRBD1 (6 bases). Sequencing was carried out using Tregs from blood. The CDR3 sequence: CASSTDRPRWTEAFF. The CDR3 coding sequence is TGTGCCAGTAGTACCGACAGGCCCCGGTGGACTGAAGCTTTCTTT. The whole variable domain, filled in from reference TRBV19 and TRBJ1-1, reads DGGITQSPKYLFRKEGQNVTLSCEQNLNHDAMYWYRQDPGQGLRLIYYSQIVNDFQKGDIAEGYSVSREKKESFPLTVTSAQKNPTAFYLCASSTDRPRWTEAFFGQGTRLTVV.